This T cell receptor beta chain originates from a study of CD8+ T cells in alopecia areata. RNA extraction was followed by reverse transcription into cDNA, which acted as the sequencing template. Data came from immunoSEQ multiplex PCR; TCRdb stores just in-frame clones and leaves some out. The sample shows under 200,000 clones, roughly 65% of them seen only once. Findings of the study overall: Whereas mice showed it more clearly, TCR sharing across patients was murkier, possibly because of HLA. Significant decreases in scalp clonality and expanded CD8+ clones followed tofacitinib treatment. Many expanded lesional clones persisted in scalp and blood during tofacitinib. Normal scalp had lower clonality than lesional scalp, with alopecia totalis/universalis lesions showing this most strongly.

The treatment: oral pan-JAK inhibitor, 5-10 mg twice daily. Germline V gene data show CDR1 as SGHNT and CDR2 as YYREEE (reference sequence). Trimming removed 4 bases from V and 1 base from J; junction bases left unmatched: 6. The CDR3 is made up of 15 amino acids. Turning to this clone: Its matching antigen is unknown.

This material consisted of CD4+ T cells sorted from blood, taken at week 4, from a patient treated with tofacitinib. This sequence joins TRBV5-4 and TRBJ2-3, with 7 bases matching TRBD1. This sequence was found in a human donor with alopecia areata. The CDR3 coding sequence is TGTGCCAGCAGCCCCCGGGACAGCGGCACAGATACGCAGTATTTT. This encodes CASSPRDSGTDTQYF. The full variable domain, completed using reference TRBV5-4 and TRBJ2-3, is ETGVTQSPTHLIKTRGQQVTLRCSSQSGHNTVSWYQQALGQGPQFIFQYYREEENGRGNFPPRFSGLQFPNYSSELNVNALELDDSALYLCASSPRDSGTDTQYFGPGTRLTVL.